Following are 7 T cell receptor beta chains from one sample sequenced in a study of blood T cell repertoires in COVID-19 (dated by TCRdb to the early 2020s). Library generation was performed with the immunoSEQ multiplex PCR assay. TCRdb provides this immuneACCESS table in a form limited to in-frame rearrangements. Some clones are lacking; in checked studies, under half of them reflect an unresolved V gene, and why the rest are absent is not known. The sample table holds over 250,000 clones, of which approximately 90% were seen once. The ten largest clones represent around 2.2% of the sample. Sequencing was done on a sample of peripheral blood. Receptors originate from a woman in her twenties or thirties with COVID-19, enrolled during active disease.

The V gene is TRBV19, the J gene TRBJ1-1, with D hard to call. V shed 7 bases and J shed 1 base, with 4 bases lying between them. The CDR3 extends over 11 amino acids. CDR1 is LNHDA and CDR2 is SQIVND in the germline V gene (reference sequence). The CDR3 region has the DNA TGTGCCAGTAATCGGAACACTGAAGCTTTCTTT. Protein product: CASNRNTEAFF.

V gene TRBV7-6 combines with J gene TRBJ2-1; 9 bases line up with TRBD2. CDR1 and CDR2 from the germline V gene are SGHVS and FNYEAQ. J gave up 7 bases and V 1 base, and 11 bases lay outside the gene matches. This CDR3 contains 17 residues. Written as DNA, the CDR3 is TGTGCCAGCAGCTTAGAGGGCGGGAGGGCCGCAGGAAATGAGCAGTTCTTC. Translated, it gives CASSLEGGRAAGNEQFF.

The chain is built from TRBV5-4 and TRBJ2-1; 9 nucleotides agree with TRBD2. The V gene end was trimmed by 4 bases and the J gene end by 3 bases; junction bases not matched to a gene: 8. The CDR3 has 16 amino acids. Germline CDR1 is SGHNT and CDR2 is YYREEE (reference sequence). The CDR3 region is CASSDIGTSFYNEQFF. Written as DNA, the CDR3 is TGTGCCAGCAGCGACATTGGGACTAGCTTCTACAATGAGCAGTTCTTC.

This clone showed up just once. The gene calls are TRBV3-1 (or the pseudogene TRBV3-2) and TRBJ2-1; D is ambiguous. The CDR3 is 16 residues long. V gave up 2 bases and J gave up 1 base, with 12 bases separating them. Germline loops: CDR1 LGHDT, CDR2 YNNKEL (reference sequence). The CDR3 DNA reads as TGTGCCAGCAGCCAAACCCTAGAAGTGTCCTACAATGAGCAGTTCTTC. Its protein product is CASSQTLEVSYNEQFF.

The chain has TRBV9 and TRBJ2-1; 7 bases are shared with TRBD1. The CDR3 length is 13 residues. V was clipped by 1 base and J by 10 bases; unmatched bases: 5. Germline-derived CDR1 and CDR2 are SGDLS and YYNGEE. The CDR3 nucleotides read TGTGCCAGCAGCGTAAGAGGGGGCAGCGAGCAGTTCTTC. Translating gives CASSVRGGSEQFF.

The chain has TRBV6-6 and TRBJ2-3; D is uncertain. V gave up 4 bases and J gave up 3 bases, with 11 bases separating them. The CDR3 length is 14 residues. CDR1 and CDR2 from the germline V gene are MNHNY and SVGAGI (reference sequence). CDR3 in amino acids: CASSSPAWTDTQYF. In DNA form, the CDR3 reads TGTGCCAGCAGTTCCCCTGCGTGGACAGATACGCAGTATTTT.

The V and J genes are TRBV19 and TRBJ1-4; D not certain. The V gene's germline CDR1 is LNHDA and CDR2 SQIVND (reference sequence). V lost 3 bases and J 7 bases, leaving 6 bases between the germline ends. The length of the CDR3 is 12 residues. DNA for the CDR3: TGTGCCAGTAGTATCGGGGTTGAAAAACTGTTTTTT. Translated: CASSIGVEKLFF.